The 23 T cell receptor beta chains listed next were all sequenced from one sample in a study of T cells expressing NK-cell markers. From the 5' RACE reads, TCRdb lists one entry per CDR3 protein and no DNA. Its listing shows about 21,000 distinct CDR3 sequences. The specimen sequenced was blood T cells: a sorted CD56 or NKG2C T cell subset, CD4+ or CD8+ T cells, or bulk PBMC T cells (not recorded which). The receptor source for this set is a man aged 18-69 years in good health.

The chain links TRBV20-1 to TRBJ1-1. The CDR3 length is 15 residues. Germline CDR1 DFQATT, CDR2 SNEGSKA (reference sequence). This CDR3 is CSARDIGVLNTEAFF.

V and J are TRBV5-1 and TRBJ2-3. Germline V gene lookup returns CDR1 SGHRS and CDR2 YFSETQ. The CDR3 consists of 16 residues. CDR3 sequence: CASSFGRSTSTDTQYF.

This sequence joins TRBV30 and TRBJ1-5; TCRdb calls TRBD1, which cannot be checked without DNA. The germline V gene has CDR1 GTSNPN and CDR2 SVGIG (reference sequence). This CDR3 has 16 amino acids. The CDR3 here is CAWSVRSGQGEQPQHF.

The rearrangement links TRBV3-1 to TRBJ2-1; TCRdb's assignment of TRBD1 cannot be checked, as there is no DNA. The CDR3 consists of 15 residues. Germline loops: CDR1 LGHDT, CDR2 YNNKEL (reference sequence). CDR3 residues: CASSPYSGAHNEQFF.

This chain uses TRBV11-2 with TRBJ2-2; checking the TCRdb D call of TRBD2 is not possible without DNA. The CDR3 has 16 residues. The germline V gene encodes CDR1 SGHAT and CDR2 FQNNGV. CDR3 loop: CASTEGFGFNTGELFF.

The chain links TRBV7-2 to TRBJ1-2. Germline lookup yields CDR1 SGHTA and CDR2 FQGNSA. The CDR3 is made up of 16 amino acids. The CDR3 here is CASSYLPGLTNYGYTF.

The chain combines TRBV6-5 with TRBJ1-5. CDR3 size: 15 residues. Germline CDR1 is MNHEY and CDR2 is SVGAGI. CDR3: CASSYSFADNQPQHF.

The chain uses TRBV4-2 and TRBJ2-5. The CDR3 is 15 amino acids. Germline assignment: CDR1 LGHNA and CDR2 YNFKEQ. This CDR3 is CASSAILRWQETQYF.

The V gene is TRBV20-1, the J gene TRBJ2-7; the D gene TCRdb calls, TRBD2, cannot be checked with no DNA. Germline V gene data show CDR1 as DFQATT and CDR2 as SNEGSKA (reference sequence). The CDR3 has 15 amino acids. The CDR3 reads CSARDPSGSSYEQYF.

The V call is TRBV7-2, the J call TRBJ2-3; absent DNA, TCRdb's TRBD2 call cannot be checked. Germline V gene lookup returns CDR1 SGHTA and CDR2 FQGNSA. The CDR3 loop spans 16 amino acids. CDR3 sequence reads: CASSYRLAGAADTQYF. The whole variable domain, remainder taken from reference TRBV7-2 and TRBJ2-3, is GAGVSQSPSNKVTEKGKDVELRCDPISGHTALYWYRQSLGQGLEFLIYFQGNSAPDKSGLPSDRFSAERTGGSVSTLTIQRTQQEDSAVYLCASSYRLAGAADTQYFGPGTRLTVL.

V gene TRBV7-9 combines with J gene TRBJ2-5; without DNA, the TCRdb call of TRBD2 cannot be checked. The CDR3 extends over 12 amino acids. CDR1 and CDR2 (germline): SEHNR, FQNEAQ (reference sequence). Here the CDR3 reads CASSQEGETQYF.

The chain carries TRBV7-8 and TRBJ1-1; there is no DNA to check the TCRdb D call of TRBD1. Germline CDR1 reads SGHVS; CDR2 reads FQNEAQ. The CDR3 has 14 amino acids. The CDR3 reads CASSPPGGLTEAFF.

The V gene is TRBV28, the J gene TRBJ2-7; TCRdb indicates TRBD1, and absent DNA this call remains unverified. The V gene's germline CDR1 is MDHEN and CDR2 SYDVKM. CDR3 length: 15 residues. The CDR3 loop is CASSSRGTGNYEQYF.

The chain uses TRBV20-1 and TRBJ2-1; TCRdb gives TRBD1 as the D gene, but with no DNA this cannot be confirmed. This CDR3 is built from 15 residues. Germline V gives CDR1 DFQATT, CDR2 SNEGSKA (reference sequence). This CDR3 reads CSASGGLPRSDEQFF.

V usage is TRBV12-3 or TRBV12-4 and J usage is TRBJ2-2; as DNA is missing, the TRBD1 call by TCRdb cannot be tested. CDR3 length equals 13 residues. The CDR3 loop is CASSGQGIGELFF.

This chain joins TRBV6-1 and TRBJ1-1; the D gene TCRdb calls, TRBD1, cannot be checked with no DNA. This CDR3 is 14 amino acids long. CDR1 MNHNS and CDR2 SASEGT come from the germline V gene. This chain's CDR3 is CASSGQGDHTEAFF.

The gene calls are TRBV18 and TRBJ1-1; there is no DNA to check the TCRdb D call of TRBD1. The CDR3 is made up of 17 amino acids. Germline loops: CDR1 KGHSH, CDR2 LQKENI. CDR3 in amino acids: CASSRGGGVPMNTEAFF.

The V and J genes are TRBV18 and TRBJ1-2. From germline, CDR1 is KGHSH and CDR2 LQKENI. The CDR3 length is 12 residues. CDR3 region: CASSHYSNGYTF.

The chain couples TRBV4-1 to TRBJ2-1; there is no DNA to check the TCRdb D call of TRBD1. The CDR3 sequence is 17 residues long. Germline assignment: CDR1 MGHRA and CDR2 YSYEKL. The CDR3 region is CASSRTGGGLTYNEQFF.

The V and J genes are TRBV9 and TRBJ1-5; TCRdb's assignment of TRBD1 cannot be checked, as there is no DNA. This CDR3 is built from 15 residues. Germline V gives CDR1 SGDLS, CDR2 YYNGEE. CDR3 sequence: CASSVGQALNQPQHF.

The chain recombines TRBV12-3 or TRBV12-4 with TRBJ2-1; as DNA is missing, the TRBD2 call by TCRdb cannot be tested. The CDR3 is 21 residues long. CDR3 region: CASSLIPPAFVAVSSYNEQFF.

CDR3 region: CASATTDTQYF. The chain recombines TRBV12-3 or TRBV12-4 with TRBJ2-3. This CDR3 has 11 residues.

The chain joins TRBV11-2 to TRBJ1-2; TCRdb names TRBD1, which stays unverified in the absence of DNA. The CDR3 has 14 amino acids. The germline CDR1 and CDR2 sequences are SGHAT and FQNNGV. CDR3 loop: CASSATGTGGYLTF.